The T cell receptor (beta chain) under discussion was sequenced for a study of blood T cells in healthy people across ages. All donors came from Russia, were Caucasian and healthy, and spanned ages about 6 to 100. Germline V lookup: CDR1 ENHRY, CDR2 SYGVKD. V lost 0 bases and J 4 bases, leaving 9 bases between the germline ends. The CDR3 spans 14 residues. As for this clonotype: The target antigen is unknown.

General study results and limits: Changes in expanded clonotypes were possibly confounded, as the CMV status of donors was unknown. Diversity estimates from one million T cells were considered underestimates. Samples with more naive T cells showed higher observed beta diversity.

With a J-beta primer mix and a sample-barcoded 5' primer, a second PCR ran roughly 7 to 11 cycles. TCRdb reprocessed the 5' RACE reads via MiXCR and lists one record per CDR3 protein. The table has 1 million or so distinct CDR3 sequences, under 45% seen once. The rearrangement uses TRBV10-3 and TRBJ1-2; D gene uncertain. This receptor was obtained from a woman between 55 and 75 years old in good health. Sequenced input: blood. CDR3 DNA sequence: TGTGCCATCAGTGAGTCAGAACAGCCCTATGGCTACACCTTC. Translation gives CAISESEQPYGYTF.